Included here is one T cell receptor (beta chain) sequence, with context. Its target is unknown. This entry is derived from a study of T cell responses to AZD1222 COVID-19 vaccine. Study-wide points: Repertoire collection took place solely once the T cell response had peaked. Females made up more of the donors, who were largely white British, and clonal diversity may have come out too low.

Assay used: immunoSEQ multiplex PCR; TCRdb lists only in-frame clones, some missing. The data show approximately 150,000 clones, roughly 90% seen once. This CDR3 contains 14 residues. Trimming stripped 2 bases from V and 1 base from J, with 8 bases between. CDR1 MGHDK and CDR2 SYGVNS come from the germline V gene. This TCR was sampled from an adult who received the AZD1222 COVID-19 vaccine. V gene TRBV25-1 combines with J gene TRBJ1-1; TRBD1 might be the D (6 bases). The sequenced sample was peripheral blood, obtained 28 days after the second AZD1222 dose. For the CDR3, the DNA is TGTGCCAGCAGTGAACACAGGGAGAACACTGAAGCTTTCTTT. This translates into CASSEHRENTEAFF.